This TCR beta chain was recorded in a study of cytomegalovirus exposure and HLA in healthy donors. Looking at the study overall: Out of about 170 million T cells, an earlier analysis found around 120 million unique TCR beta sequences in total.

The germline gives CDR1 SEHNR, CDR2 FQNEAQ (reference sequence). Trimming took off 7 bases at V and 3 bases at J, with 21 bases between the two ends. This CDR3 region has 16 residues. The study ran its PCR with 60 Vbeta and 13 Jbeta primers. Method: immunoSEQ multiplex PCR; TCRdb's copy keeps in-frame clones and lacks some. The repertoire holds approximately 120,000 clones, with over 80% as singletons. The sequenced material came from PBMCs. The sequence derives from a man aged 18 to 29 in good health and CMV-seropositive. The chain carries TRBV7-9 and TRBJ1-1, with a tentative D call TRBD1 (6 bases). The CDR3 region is CASTQAGGRRDTEAFF. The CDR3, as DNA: TGTGCCAGCACCCAGGCGGGGGGGCGCCGGGACACTGAAGCTTTCTTT.